Described below is a single T cell receptor (beta chain) sequence and its context. What it recognizes is unknown. Each fraction contributed one roughly 500,000-cell aliquot for sequencing. Profiled with immunoSEQ multiplex PCR; TCRdb holds only in-frame clones, not every one. The repertoire holds 3,000 to 4,000 clones, approximately 63% seen once, with 15% to 18% in the top ten. This sample is part of a study of coeliac disease. Findings of the study overall: The authors judged this method unsuitable for unbiased gliadin-specific T cell detection. Lamina propria and intraepithelial cell fractions may contain each other's cells.

Sequencing was carried out using intraepithelial lymphocytes from the gut. The sequence came from a man between 18 and 29 years old with celiac disease on a gluten-free diet.

CDR3: CASSPRLGEEITSSNTGELFF. The CDR3 bases are TGCGCCAGCAGCCCCCGGCTTGGGGAGGAGATTACATCTTCGAACACCGGGGAGCTGTTTTTT. The chain links TRBV5-1 to TRBJ2-2, with D possibly being TRBD2 (6 bases). In germline, CDR1 is SGHRS, CDR2 YFSETQ. This CDR3 comprises 21 residues. V shed 4 bases and J shed 0 bases, with 28 bases lying between them.